What follows is one T cell receptor beta chain and its context. Antigen specificity is unknown. This table comes from immunoSEQ multiplex PCR, and its TCRdb copy is limited to in-frame clones, with some not included. Here the sample spans roughly 130,000 clones, roughly 87% being singletons. CDR1 is SGHDN, CDR2 FVKESK, per germline. Trimming took 1 base from V and 7 from J, leaving 11 bases between them. This CDR3 region has 13 residues. The sample comes from a study of T cell responses to AZD1222 COVID-19 vaccine. Study-level points and caveats: Clonal diversity was possibly underestimated, and the donors were mostly white British, with more females. Spike as a whole was targeted by vaccine-associated CD4 TCRs, dominant at 160-218 and 743-854.

The clonotype comes from an adult in good health. The sample here was peripheral blood, taken on day 0 of AZD1222 vaccination. This rearrangement joins TRBV14 to TRBJ2-7; the D is unclear. As DNA, the CDR3 is TGTGCCAGCAGCCAAGGGTCCCAGTGGGAGCAGTACTTC. Its translation is CASSQGSQWEQYF.